The 23 T cell receptor beta chains below all came from one sample that was sequenced in a study of T-cell memory formation after mild COVID-19. From the 5' RACE reads, TCRdb called clonotypes with MiXCR, one entry per CDR3 protein. Here the sample spans over 350,000 distinct CDR3 sequences, 24% being singletons. The sample comprised PBMCs or a T cell subset sorted from them (not recorded which). Source of these receptors: an adult woman who had mild COVID-19 (a few samples of this study predate the infection). Cell type and time point are not known.

The chain couples TRBV6-2 or TRBV6-3 to TRBJ1-2; the match to TRBD1 covers 8 bases. CDR1 and CDR2 (germline): MNHEY, SVGEGT. V gave up 2 bases and J gave up 6 bases; unmatched junction bases: 8. The CDR3 is 15 residues long. CDR3 residues: CASSYGGQGRNGYTF. CDR3 DNA: TGTGCCAGCAGTTACGGCGGACAGGGTCGGAATGGCTACACCTTC.

This clonotype occurred a few times. The V call is TRBV7-6, the J call TRBJ2-7; D is undetermined. CDR1 and CDR2 (germline): SGHVS, FNYEAQ. This CDR3 has 15 amino acids. V lost 4 bases to trimming and J lost 0 bases, with 13 bases between them. CDR3 nucleotides: TGTGCCAGCAGCTCTCTACAAGGAAACTCCTACGAGCAGTACTTC. As protein: CASSSLQGNSYEQYF.

This chain uses TRBV7-2 with TRBJ2-3, with TRBD2 matching 9 bases. Per germline, CDR1 SGHTA and CDR2 FQGNSA. The CDR3 length is 17 residues. The V segment lost 5 bases and the J segment 3 bases; nucleotides outside the gene matches: 12. The CDR3 region has the DNA TGTGCCAGCAGCCCGGGGCTAGCGGGAACCTGGACAGATACGCAGTATTTT. Protein sequence: CASSPGLAGTWTDTQYF.

This clonotype was counted between two and nine times. The chain combines TRBV7-8 with TRBJ2-5; D gene unclear. This CDR3 has 12 amino acids. Germline CDR1 and CDR2: SGHVS and FQNEAQ. Trimming took 3 bases from V and 5 from J, leaving 7 bases between them. CDR3 amino acids: CASSFSWETQYF. The CDR3, as DNA: TGTGCCAGCAGCTTTTCATGGGAGACCCAGTACTTC.

This clonotype has more than one count but fewer than ten. This chain uses TRBV5-1 with TRBJ2-7; weak D call: TRBD2 (5 bases). The V end lost 4 bases, the J end lost 5 bases, and 19 bases lay between the germline ends. This CDR3 contains 15 residues. The germline CDR1 and CDR2 sequences are SGHRS and YFSETQ. CDR3 in amino acids: CASSPEAGRPNEQYF. DNA for the CDR3: TGCGCCAGCAGCCCGGAGGCAGGAAGGCCTAACGAGCAGTACTTC. The whole variable domain, filled in from reference TRBV5-1 and TRBJ2-7, reads KAGVTQTPRYLIKTRGQQVTLSCSPISGHRSVSWYQQTPGQGLQFLFEYFSETQRNKGNFPGRFSGRQFSNSRSEMNVSTLELGDSALYLCASSPEAGRPNEQYFGPGTRLTVT.

This clonotype was seen a few times. This chain joins TRBV12-3 or TRBV12-4 and TRBJ2-4, with a tentative D call TRBD1 (6 bases). The CDR3 consists of 17 residues. The V end lost 6 bases, the J end lost 0 bases, and 18 bases lay between the germline ends. The DNA of the CDR3 is TGTGCCAGCAGCCCGAGGGCAGGGGAAATAGCCAAAAACATTCAGTACTTC. Its protein is CASSPRAGEIAKNIQYF.

This clonotype was counted a few times. The genes are TRBV18 and TRBJ2-5; no reliable D call. Trimming took off 3 bases at V and 2 bases at J, with 10 bases between the two ends. The CDR3 totals 14 residues. Germline assignment: CDR1 KGHSH and CDR2 LQKENI. The CDR3 region is CASSPPNSQETQYF. DNA of the CDR3: TGTGCCAGCTCACCCCCCAACTCACAAGAGACCCAGTACTTC.

The chain carries TRBV3-1 and TRBJ2-1; 10 nucleotides agree with TRBD2. With 1 base clipped from V and 3 bases from J, the junction kept 3 bases outside the gene matches. Per germline, CDR1 LGHDT and CDR2 YNNKEL (reference sequence). The CDR3 has 16 amino acids. The CDR3 loop is CASSQAKRGGYNEQFF. CDR3 nucleotide sequence: TGTGCCAGCAGCCAAGCTAAGCGGGGGGGCTACAATGAGCAGTTCTTC.

This chain uses TRBV2 with TRBJ2-3; D remains unclear. The CDR3 is 13 residues long. Trimming shortened V by 4 bases and J by 8 bases, and 13 bases separated the two germline ends. Germline loops: CDR1 SNHLY, CDR2 FYNNEI. The CDR3 loop is CASSAIPTGTQYF. CDR3 in DNA: TGTGCCAGCAGTGCGATCCCCACGGGTACGCAGTATTTT.

This clonotype was seen more than once but under ten times. The chain recombines TRBV5-6 with TRBJ1-3; D not resolved. Germline lookup yields CDR1 SGHDT and CDR2 YYEEEE. The germline V and J ends were trimmed by 0 bases and 0 bases, with 4 bases remaining between them. The CDR3 has 14 residues. DNA for the CDR3: TGTGCCAGCAGCTTGGGCGACTCTGGAAACACCATATATTTT. Translation: CASSLGDSGNTIYF.

This sequence joins TRBV29-1 and TRBJ2-2; D may correspond to TRBD1 or TRBD2 (6 bases each). Germline-derived CDR1 and CDR2 are SQVTM and ANQGSEA. This CDR3 comprises 15 residues. V dropped 7 bases and J dropped 0 bases, with 15 bases sitting between them. The CDR3 region has the DNA TGCAGCGCCATTGGAGGGACAACGAACACCGGGGAGCTGTTTTTT. Its translation: CSAIGGTTNTGELFF.

For the CDR3, the DNA is TGCGCCAGCAGCCCGACAGGGTTAGATACGCAGTATTTT. Its translation is CASSPTGLDTQYF. V and J are TRBV5-1 and TRBJ2-3; TRBD1 matches 7 bases. Germline-derived CDR1 and CDR2 are SGHRS and YFSETQ. V shed 4 bases and J 5 bases; nucleotides not matched to a gene: 4. CDR3 length equals 13 residues.

This clonotype turned up a few times. The V call is TRBV29-1, the J call TRBJ2-7; a weak D match, TRBD2 (6 bases). Germline values: CDR1 SQVTM, CDR2 ANQGSEA. The CDR3 totals 13 residues. Trimming cost V 7 bases and J 3 bases, with 16 bases left between them. The CDR3 sequence: CSAKEAGSYEQYF. The CDR3 nucleotides are TGCAGCGCGAAGGAGGCGGGAAGCTACGAGCAGTACTTC.

This chain joins TRBV24-1 and TRBJ2-5; a weak D match, TRBD1 (6 bases). CDR1 is KGHDR and CDR2 is SFDVKD in the germline V gene. V dropped 3 bases and J dropped 7 bases, with 17 bases sitting between them. The CDR3 runs 15 residues. CDR3 bases: TGTGCCACCAGTGATCTACAGGGTCCGATGTGGACCCAGTACTTC. This translates into CATSDLQGPMWTQYF.

This clonotype was counted only a few times. J is TRBJ2-1 and V is TRBV12-3 or TRBV12-4; D might be TRBD1 (5 bases). With 8 bases removed from V and 0 bases from J, the gap between germline ends came to 8 bases. The CDR3 loop spans 13 amino acids. DNA for the CDR3: TGTGCCAGCGACAGTAGCTCCTACAATGAGCAGTTCTTC. Its protein is CASDSSSYNEQFF.

In this sample, this clonotype turned up a few times. V is TRBV5-4 and J is TRBJ2-7; 7 nucleotides agree with TRBD2. The CDR3 is made up of 14 amino acids. The germline gives CDR1 SGHNT, CDR2 YYREEE (reference sequence). Trimming removed 5 bases from V and 2 bases from J; junction bases left unmatched: 7. CDR3 region: CASRGGSATYEQYF. CDR3 nucleotide sequence: TGTGCCAGCAGAGGCGGGAGCGCTACCTACGAGCAGTACTTC. Drawing the rest from reference TRBV5-4 and TRBJ2-7, the complete variable domain is ETGVTQSPTHLIKTRGQQVTLRCSSQSGHNTVSWYQQALGQGPQFIFQYYREEENGRGNFPPRFSGLQFPNYSSELNVNALELDDSALYLCASRGGSATYEQYFGPGTRLTVT.

The chain carries TRBV12-3 or TRBV12-4 and TRBJ2-1, with D possibly matching TRBD1 (6 bases). The V end was cut by 6 bases, the J end by 6 bases, with 12 bases between. The CDR3 runs 13 residues. The CDR3 reads CASRNREFNEQFF. As DNA, the CDR3 is TGTGCCAGCAGGAACAGGGAATTCAATGAGCAGTTCTTC.

This clonotype was counted a few times. This chain links TRBV6-2 or TRBV6-3 with TRBJ1-1, with no clear D. The CDR3 length is 14 residues. The germline V gene has CDR1 MNHEY and CDR2 SVGEGT. Trimming removed 6 bases at V and 5 bases at J, with 16 bases between. This chain's CDR3 is CASSSSGVGTEAFF. The CDR3 DNA sequence: TGTGCCAGCAGCTCTTCCGGGGTGGGTACTGAAGCTTTCTTT.

There are a few counts of this clonotype. The chain joins TRBV7-9 to TRBJ1-5; a possible D gene is TRBD1 (5 bases). V shed 0 bases and J shed 6 bases, with 9 bases lying between them. This CDR3 comprises 14 residues. Germline V CDR1 and CDR2: SEHNR, FQNEAQ (reference sequence). CDR3 DNA sequence: TGTGCCAGCAGCTTAGCGGGGGACTCTCAGCCCCAGCATTTT. Its translation is CASSLAGDSQPQHF.

The chain carries TRBV12-3 or TRBV12-4 and TRBJ1-6; the D gene is possibly TRBD1 (6 bases). This CDR3 contains 14 residues. Trimming removed 6 bases from V and 7 bases from J, with 13 bases in between. CDR3 protein: CASSWTALNSPLHF. DNA for the CDR3: TGTGCCAGCAGCTGGACAGCTCTAAATTCACCCCTCCACTTT.

This clonotype was seen more than once but under ten times. This sequence joins TRBV11-1 and TRBJ2-2, with D tentatively TRBD1 (6 bases). The CDR3 is 18 residues long. Trimming removed 8 bases from V and 1 base from J, with 23 bases in between. Looked up from germline, CDR1 is SGHAT and CDR2 is FQDESV (reference sequence). CDR3 bases: TGTGCCAGCCCCCCCCCCGTTAAAGACAGGAAGAACACCGGGGAGCTGTTTTTT. Translated, it gives CASPPPVKDRKNTGELFF.

The chain employs TRBV6-2 or TRBV6-3 and TRBJ2-7; no clear D. The V end lost 7 bases, the J end lost 0 bases, and 10 bases lay between the germline ends. The CDR3 is made up of 13 amino acids. Germline V CDR1 and CDR2: MNHEY, SVGEGT. CDR3 sequence reads: CASTDIPSYEQYF. The CDR3 DNA sequence: TGTGCCAGCACCGACATTCCCTCCTACGAGCAGTACTTC.

This clonotype appeared a few times. The rearrangement uses TRBV11-3 and TRBJ2-1; D might be TRBD1 (5 bases). The CDR3 is 11 residues long. V lost 5 bases and J lost 9, with 8 bases in between. Germline CDR1 and CDR2: SGHNT and YENEEA. In DNA, the CDR3 is TGTGCCAGCAGCAAAGACAGTGAGCAGTTCTTC. This translates into CASSKDSEQFF.